The 7 T cell receptor beta chains in this list originate from one sample, sequenced in a study of cytomegalovirus exposure and HLA in healthy donors (dated by TCRdb to about 2017). The protocol used for the library was the immunoSEQ multiplex PCR assay. A mixture of 60 forward primers for TCR Vbeta segments and 13 reverse primers for TCR Jbeta segments was used in the multiplex PCR. Entries here come from immuneACCESS through TCRdb and include only in-frame sequences with V and J called. Some clones fail to appear in such tables; in the studies checked, an unresolved V gene covers under half of the shortfall, and the cause of the remainder is unknown. The sample table contains over 150,000 clones; only one count was recorded for more than 60% of them. The leading ten clones occupy approximately 4.5% of the sample. The sequenced sample was PBMCs. These TCRs come from a man aged 35-49 years in good health and CMV-seronegative.

V usage is TRBV9 and J usage is TRBJ2-5, with 8 bases that match TRBD1. The DNA end is more similar to TRBJ2-7, so the J call may be wrong. CDR1 is SGDLS and CDR2 is YYNGEE in the germline V gene. The CDR3 spans 16 residues. CDR3 sequence (DNA): TGTGCCAGCAGCGTAGAAGGGCAGGGGGCGCTTGTCGAGCAGTACTTC. Protein sequence: CASSVEGQGALVEQYF.

V usage is TRBV4-1 and J usage is TRBJ1-1; TRBD1 is a possible D gene (5 bases). The V and J ends lost 2 bases and 2 bases respectively, with 9 bases between them. The CDR3 totals 14 residues. CDR1 and CDR2 (germline): MGHRA, YSYEKL. The CDR3 nucleotides read TGCGCCAGCAGCCAAAGGGGCAGCAACACTGAAGCTTTCTTT. Its translation: CASSQRGSNTEAFF.

This rearrangement joins TRBV7-3 to TRBJ2-1; D unclear. The CDR3 contains 13 residues. V lost 5 bases and J lost 7, with 12 bases in between. Germline V gene lookup returns CDR1 SGHTA and CDR2 FQGTGA. The CDR3: CASSNPSTNEQFF. Written as DNA, the CDR3 is TGTGCCAGCAGCAACCCCTCAACTAATGAGCAGTTCTTC.

The rearrangement joins TRBV19 to TRBJ2-3, with D perhaps TRBD1 (7 bases). Looked up from germline, CDR1 is LNHDA and CDR2 is SQIVND (reference sequence). The CDR3 totals 12 residues. Trimming pared 4 bases from V and 11 bases from J, leaving 13 bases between. The CDR3 loop reads CASSTRQGGQYF. The CDR3 DNA follows: TGTGCCAGTAGTACGAGACAGGGAGGGCAGTATTTT.

Details on this clone: Relative to the germline gene, one junction end is altered; a read error may explain this. The chain couples TRBV27 to TRBJ2-7; D unclear. CDR1 and CDR2 (germline): MNHEY, SMNVEV (reference sequence). The CDR3 spans 13 residues. The CDR3 loop reads CASSLSYSHEQYF. CDR3 coding DNA: TGTGCCAGCAGTTTATCATACTCCCACGAGCAGTACTTC.

The rearrangement links TRBV6-6 to TRBJ2-5; the match to TRBD1 covers 11 bases. Trimming took 0 bases from V and 10 from J; bases not matched to a gene: 4. The CDR3 has 14 amino acids. Per germline, CDR1 MNHNY and CDR2 SVGAGI (reference sequence). The DNA for the CDR3 is TGTGCCAGCAGTTACTCCGGACAGGGGGCGAACCAGTACTTC. Its protein is CASSYSGQGANQYF.

This chain joins TRBV5-1 and TRBJ1-6, with D possibly TRBD1 on 6 matching bases. Per the germline V gene, CDR1 is SGHRS and CDR2 is YFSETQ. This CDR3 comprises 12 residues. V was shortened by 7 bases and J by 11 bases, with 13 bases between the two germline ends. CDR3 coding DNA: TGCGCCAGCTGGGACATTAGTGCACCCCTCCACTTT. It specifies CASWDISAPLHF.